The clone carrying this T cell receptor (beta chain) was seen more than once but under ten times. Its antigen is undetermined. 13 Jbeta primers and 60 Vbeta primers were used for the PCR. Profiling relied on immunoSEQ multiplex PCR, and the TCRdb table lists in-frame clones only, not all of them. The sample has about 190,000 clones, approximately 83% seen once. These data originate in a study of cytomegalovirus exposure and HLA in healthy donors. Study-wide findings and caveats: It emerged from a later analysis that several of the most significant clusters appeared to be linked to common viral pathogens. It was about 150 TCR beta chains that were listed as cytomegalovirus-associated.

Germline assignment: CDR1 SGHDN and CDR2 FVKESK. The ends were cut back, 3 bases at V and 8 bases at J, with 13 bases in the middle. This CDR3 has 14 residues. This chain links TRBV14 with TRBJ1-4, with D possibly being TRBD1 (6 bases). The sample comprised PBMCs. This TCR derives from a woman aged 45-65 years in good health and CMV-seropositive. The CDR3 nucleotides are TGTGCCAGCAGCCAGTACTCCGGGACAGAAAAACTGTTTTTT. It encodes CASSQYSGTEKLFF.